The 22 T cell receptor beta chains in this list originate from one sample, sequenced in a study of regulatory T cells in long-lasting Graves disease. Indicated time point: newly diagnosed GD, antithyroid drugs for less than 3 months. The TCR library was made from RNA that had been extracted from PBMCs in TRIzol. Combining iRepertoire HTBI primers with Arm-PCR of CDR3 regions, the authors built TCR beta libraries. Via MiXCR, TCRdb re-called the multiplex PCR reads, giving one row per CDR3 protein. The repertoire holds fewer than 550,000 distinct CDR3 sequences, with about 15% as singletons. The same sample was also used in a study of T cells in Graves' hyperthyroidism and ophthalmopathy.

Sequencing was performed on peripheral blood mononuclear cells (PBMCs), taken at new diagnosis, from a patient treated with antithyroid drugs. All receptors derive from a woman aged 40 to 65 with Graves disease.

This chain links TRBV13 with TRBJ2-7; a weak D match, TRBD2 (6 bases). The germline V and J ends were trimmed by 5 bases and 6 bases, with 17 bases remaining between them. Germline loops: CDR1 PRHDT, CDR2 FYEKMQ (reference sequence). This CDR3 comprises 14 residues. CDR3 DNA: TGTGCCAGCAGCGCGACGGAGGGAAGGGGCGAGCAGTACTTC. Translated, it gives CASSATEGRGEQYF.

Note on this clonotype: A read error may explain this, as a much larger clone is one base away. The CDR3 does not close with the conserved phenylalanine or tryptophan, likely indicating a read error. DNA of the CDR3: TGCGCCAGCAGCTTATGGGGACTTAATACGGACACCGGGGAGCTGTTTTTG. It translates to CASSLWGLNTDTGELFL. The chain links TRBV5-1 to TRBJ2-2; TRBD2 might be the D (6 bases). This CDR3 has 17 residues. Germline CDR1 and CDR2: SGHRS and YFSETQ. V gave up 2 bases and J gave up 3 bases, with 17 bases separating them.

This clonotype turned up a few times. The CDR3 spells CAWSRGASNQPQHF. The CDR3 region has the DNA TGTGCCTGGAGTAGGGGGGCCAGCAATCAGCCCCAGCATTTT. J is TRBJ1-5 and V is TRBV30, with D tentatively TRBD1 (6 bases). The CDR3 has 14 residues. Germline CDR1 and CDR2: GTSNPN and SVGIG (reference sequence). V was cut by 2 bases and J by 1 base, with 9 bases left in between.

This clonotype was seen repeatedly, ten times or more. The CDR3, as DNA: TGCAGTGCTATGCAGGGGGCGACCTACGAGCAGTACTTC. It translates to CSAMQGATYEQYF. V is TRBV20-1 and J is TRBJ2-7, with 8 bases aligning to TRBD1. V shed 4 bases, J shed 2 bases, and the junction held 4 bases outside the gene matches. Germline loops: CDR1 DFQATT, CDR2 SNEGSKA (reference sequence). This CDR3 has 13 residues.

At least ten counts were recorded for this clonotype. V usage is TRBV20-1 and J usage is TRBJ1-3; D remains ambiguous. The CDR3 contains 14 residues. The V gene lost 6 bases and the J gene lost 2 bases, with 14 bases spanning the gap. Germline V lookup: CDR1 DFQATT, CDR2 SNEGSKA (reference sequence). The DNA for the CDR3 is TGCAGTGCCTCCCAGGACGTAGCTGGAAACACCATATATTTT. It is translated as CSASQDVAGNTIYF.

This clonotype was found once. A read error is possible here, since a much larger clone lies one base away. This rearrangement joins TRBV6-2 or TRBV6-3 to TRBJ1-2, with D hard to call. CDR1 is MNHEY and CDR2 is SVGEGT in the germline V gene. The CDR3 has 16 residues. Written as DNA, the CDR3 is TGTGCCTGCAGATCCTCCTTCGCAGACGGTGGATATGGCTACACCTTC. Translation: CACRSSFADGGYGYTF.

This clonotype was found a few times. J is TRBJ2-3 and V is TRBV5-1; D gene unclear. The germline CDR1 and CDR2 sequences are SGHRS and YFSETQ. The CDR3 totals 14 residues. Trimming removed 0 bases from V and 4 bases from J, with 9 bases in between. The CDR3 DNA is TGCGCCAGCAGCTTGGGGCAGAATGCAGATACGCAGTATTTT. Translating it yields CASSLGQNADTQYF.

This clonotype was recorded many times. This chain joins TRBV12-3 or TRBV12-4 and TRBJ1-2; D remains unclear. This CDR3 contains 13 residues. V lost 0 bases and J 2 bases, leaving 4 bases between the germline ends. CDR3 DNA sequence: TGTGCCAGCAGTTTAGCCCGGAACTATGGCTACACCTTC. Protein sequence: CASSLARNYGYTF.

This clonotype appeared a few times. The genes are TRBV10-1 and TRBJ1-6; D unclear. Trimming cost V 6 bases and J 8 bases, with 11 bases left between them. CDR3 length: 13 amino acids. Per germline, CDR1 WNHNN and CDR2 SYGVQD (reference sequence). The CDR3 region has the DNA TGCGCCAGCAGCCGAGGGTTTGATTCACCCCTCCACTTT. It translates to CASSRGFDSPLHF.

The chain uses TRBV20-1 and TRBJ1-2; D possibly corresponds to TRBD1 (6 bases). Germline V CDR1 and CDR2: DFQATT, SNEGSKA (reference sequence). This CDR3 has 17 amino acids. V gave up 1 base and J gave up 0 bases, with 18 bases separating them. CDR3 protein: CSARAEGESITNYGYTF. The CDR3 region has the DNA TGCAGTGCTAGAGCGGAGGGGGAAAGTATTACTAACTATGGCTACACCTTC.

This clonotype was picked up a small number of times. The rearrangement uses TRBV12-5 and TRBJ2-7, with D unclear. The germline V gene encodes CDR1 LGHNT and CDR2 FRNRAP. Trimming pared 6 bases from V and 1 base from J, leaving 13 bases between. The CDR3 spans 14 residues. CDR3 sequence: CASGAPTESYEQYF. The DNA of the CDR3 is TGTGCTAGTGGAGCTCCTACCGAGTCCTACGAGCAGTACTTC.

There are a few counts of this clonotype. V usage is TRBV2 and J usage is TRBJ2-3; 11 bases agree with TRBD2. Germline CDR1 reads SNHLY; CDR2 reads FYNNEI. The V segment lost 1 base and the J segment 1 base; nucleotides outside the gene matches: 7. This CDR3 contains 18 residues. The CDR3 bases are TGTGCCAGCAGTGAAGAGGCCCTAGCGGGGGGTCGCACAGATACGCAGTATTTT. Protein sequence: CASSEEALAGGRTDTQYF. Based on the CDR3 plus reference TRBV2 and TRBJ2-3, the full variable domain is EPEVTQTPSHQVTQMGQEVILRCVPISNHLYFYWYRQILGQKVEFLVSFYNNEISEKSEIFDDQFSVERPDGSNFTLKIRSTKLEDSAMYFCASSEEALAGGRTDTQYFGPGTRLTVL.

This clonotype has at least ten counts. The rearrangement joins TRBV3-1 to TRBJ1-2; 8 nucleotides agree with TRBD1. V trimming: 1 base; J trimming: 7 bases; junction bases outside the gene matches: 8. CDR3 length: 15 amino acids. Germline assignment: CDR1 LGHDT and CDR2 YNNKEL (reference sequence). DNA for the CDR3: TGTGCCAGCAGCCAAGGCCAACTGACAGGGGTTGGCTACACCTTC. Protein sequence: CASSQGQLTGVGYTF. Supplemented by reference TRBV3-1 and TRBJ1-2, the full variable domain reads DTAVSQTPKYLVTQMGNDKSIKCEQNLGHDTMYWYKQDSKKFLKIMFSYNNKELIINETVPNRFSPKSPDKAHLNLHINSLELGDSAVYFCASSQGQLTGVGYTFGSGTRLTVV.

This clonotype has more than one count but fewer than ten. The CDR3 DNA reads TGTGCCAGCACCTCGGGACTAGCGGGGTTCTACGAGCAGTACTTC. Its translation is CASTSGLAGFYEQYF. The chain uses TRBV5-6 and TRBJ2-7; 13 bases fit TRBD2. V lost 6 bases and J lost 3; bases outside the gene matches: 6. The CDR3 loop spans 15 amino acids. CDR1 is SGHDT, CDR2 YYEEEE, per germline.

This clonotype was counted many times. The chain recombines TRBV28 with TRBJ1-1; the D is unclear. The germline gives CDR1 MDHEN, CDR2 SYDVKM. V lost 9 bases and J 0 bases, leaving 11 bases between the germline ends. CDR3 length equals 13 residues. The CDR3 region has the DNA TGTGCCAGTTGGGGATTAATGAACACTGAAGCTTTCTTT. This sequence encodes CASWGLMNTEAFF. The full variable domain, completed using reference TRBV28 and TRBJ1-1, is DVKVTQSSRYLVKRTGEKVFLECVQDMDHENMFWYRQDPGLGLRLIYFSYDVKMKEKGDIPEGYSVSREKKERFSLILESASTNQTSMYLCASWGLMNTEAFFGQGTRLTVV.

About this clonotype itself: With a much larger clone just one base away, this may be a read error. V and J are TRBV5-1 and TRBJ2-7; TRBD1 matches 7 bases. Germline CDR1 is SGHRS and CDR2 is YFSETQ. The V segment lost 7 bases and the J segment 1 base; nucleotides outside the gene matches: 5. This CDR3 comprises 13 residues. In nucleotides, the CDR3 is TGCGCCAGCGGCCGGGACAGATCCTACGAGCAGTACTTC. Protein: CASGRDRSYEQYF.

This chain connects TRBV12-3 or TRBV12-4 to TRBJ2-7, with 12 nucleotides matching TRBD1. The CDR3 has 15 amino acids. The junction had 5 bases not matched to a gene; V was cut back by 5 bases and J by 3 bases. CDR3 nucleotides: TGTGCCAGCAGTAAGGGGGACAGGGGGCTCTACGAGCAGTACTTC. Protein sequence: CASSKGDRGLYEQYF.

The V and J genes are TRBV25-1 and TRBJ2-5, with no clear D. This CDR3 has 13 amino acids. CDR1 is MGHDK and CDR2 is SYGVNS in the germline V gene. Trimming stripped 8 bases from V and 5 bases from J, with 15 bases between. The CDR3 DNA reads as TGTGCCAGCGGAACCTCCAGTATGGAGACCCAGTACTTC. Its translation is CASGTSSMETQYF.

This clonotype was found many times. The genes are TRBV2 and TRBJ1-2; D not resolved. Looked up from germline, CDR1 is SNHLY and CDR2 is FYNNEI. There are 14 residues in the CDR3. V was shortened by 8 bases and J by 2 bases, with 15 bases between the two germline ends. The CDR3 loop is CASDTDRSNYGYTF. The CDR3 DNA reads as TGTGCCAGCGACACGGACCGTTCGAACTATGGCTACACCTTC.

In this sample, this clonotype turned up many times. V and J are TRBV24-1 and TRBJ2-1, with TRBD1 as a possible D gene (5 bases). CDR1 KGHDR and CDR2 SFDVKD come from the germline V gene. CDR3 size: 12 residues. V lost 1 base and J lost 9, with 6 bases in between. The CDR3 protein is CATSDFRGEQFF. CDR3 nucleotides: TGTGCCACCAGTGATTTTAGGGGTGAGCAGTTCTTC.

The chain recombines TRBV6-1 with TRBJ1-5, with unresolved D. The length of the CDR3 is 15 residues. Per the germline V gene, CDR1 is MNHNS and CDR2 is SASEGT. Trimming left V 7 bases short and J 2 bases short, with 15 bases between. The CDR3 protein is CASTTMMAGNQPQHF. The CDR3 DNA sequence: TGTGCCAGCACTACTATGATGGCAGGCAATCAGCCCCAGCATTTT.

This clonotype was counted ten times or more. This CDR3 reads CASSARAGQETQYF. For the CDR3, the DNA is TGTGCCAGCAGTGCCAGGGCAGGGCAAGAGACCCAGTACTTC. The V call is TRBV2, the J call TRBJ2-5, with D possibly being TRBD1 (5 bases). Trimming stripped 4 bases from V and 2 bases from J, with 11 bases between. From germline, CDR1 is SNHLY and CDR2 FYNNEI. There are 14 residues in the CDR3.